A single sample gave rise to the 28 T cell receptor beta chains below, sequenced in a study of vaccination and CD4 T cells after COVID-19. The time point denotes: late sampling 161 to 241 days after vaccination in a few convalescent patients. Indicated treatment: roughly ten-day PBMC culture with coronavirus spike peptide pools or control peptides (ViraFEST assay). These receptors have no known antigen. An Oncomine TCR Beta short-read assay was used to sequence the DNA from cultured CD4+ T cells. TCRdb fed the PCR reads into MiXCR, producing one record per CDR3 protein. The sample lists around 27,000 distinct CDR3 sequences, around 28% seen once, with under 8.5% in the top ten. Sample: CD4+ T cells from blood, cultured in vitro, taken about 7 months after SARS-CoV-2 vaccination. Every receptor here comes from a human donor who had recovered from COVID-19.

This clonotype has ten or more counts. The DNA for the CDR3 is TGTGCCAGCAGCTTAGAGTCGCGGCAGACCCAGTACTTC. Residues: CASSLESRQTQYF. The V gene is TRBV7-2, the J gene TRBJ2-5; D is undetermined. The CDR3 has 13 residues. CDR1 is SGHTA and CDR2 is FQGNSA in the germline V gene. Trimming shortened V by 1 base and J by 6 bases, and 9 bases separated the two germline ends.

A single count supports this clonotype. This chain connects TRBV11-1 to TRBJ2-1; D is unresolved. CDR1 is SGHAT and CDR2 is FQDESV in the germline V gene (reference sequence). With 1 base removed from V and 0 bases from J, the gap between germline ends came to 10 bases. This CDR3 comprises 16 residues. CDR3 region: CASSLGLSSSYNEQFF. The CDR3, as DNA: TGTGCCAGCAGCTTAGGGCTTTCAAGCTCCTACAATGAGCAGTTCTTC.

The rearrangement uses TRBV7-9 and TRBJ1-5; D may be TRBD1 (6 bases). The ends were cut back, 3 bases at V and 2 bases at J, with 11 bases in the middle. Germline CDR1 and CDR2: SEHNR and FQNEAQ (reference sequence). CDR3 length: 15 residues. The CDR3 reads CASSLAGAGNQPQHF. CDR3 nucleotide sequence: TGTGCCAGCAGCTTGGCAGGGGCTGGCAATCAGCCCCAGCATTTT.

This CDR3 is CASSYEGQRTSNSPLHF. The CDR3 DNA is TGTGCCAGCAGTTATGAGGGACAGCGAACCTCCAATTCACCCCTCCACTTT. The chain carries TRBV6-5 and TRBJ1-6; 7 nucleotides agree with TRBD1. After removal of 3 bases from V and 7 bases from J, the junction contained 12 bases not matched to a gene. CDR1 and CDR2 (germline): MNHEY, SVGAGI. The CDR3 is made up of 17 amino acids.

This chain joins TRBV28 and TRBJ2-3; 12 nucleotides agree with TRBD2. CDR3 length: 16 residues. Germline CDR1 reads MDHEN; CDR2 reads SYDVKM. V gave up 6 bases and J gave up 5 bases; unmatched junction bases: 9. As DNA, the CDR3 is TGTGCCAGCAGCCTGAATCTAGCGGGAGGGGTAGATACGCAGTATTTT. Amino acid sequence: CASSLNLAGGVDTQYF.

This clonotype was counted only a few times. The CDR3 spells CASSPTAGVVAGELFF. The CDR3 region has the DNA TGTGCCAGCAGCCCCACCGCGGGAGTTGTGGCCGGGGAGCTGTTTTTT. This rearrangement joins TRBV7-6 to TRBJ2-2; TRBD2 agrees at 7 bases. Germline CDR1 reads SGHVS; CDR2 reads FNYEAQ. This CDR3 region has 16 residues. V shed 5 bases and J 6 bases; nucleotides not matched to a gene: 12. The full variable domain, its missing parts supplied by reference TRBV7-6 and TRBJ2-2, is GAGVSQSPRYKVTKRGQDVALRCDPISGHVSLYWYRQALGQGPEFLTYFNYEAQQDKSGLPNDRFSAERPEGSISTLTIQRTEQRDSAMYRCASSPTAGVVAGELFFGEGSRLTVL.

The V call is TRBV6-2 or TRBV6-3, the J call TRBJ2-7; unclear D gene. With 6 bases removed from V and 8 bases from J, the gap between germline ends came to 8 bases. The CDR3 has 10 residues. Per germline, CDR1 MNHEY and CDR2 SVGEGT. The CDR3 is CASRGYKQYF. Written as DNA, the CDR3 is TGTGCCAGCAGAGGATACAAGCAGTACTTC.

CDR3 nucleotide sequence: TGTGCCAGCAGTGAAGGGCAAGCTAAGGACGGGGAGCTGTTTTTT. This translates into CASSEGQAKDGELFF. The chain joins TRBV6-1 to TRBJ2-2; D is unclear. CDR3 size: 15 residues. Germline-derived CDR1 and CDR2 are MNHNS and SASEGT. V was shortened by 1 base and J by 7 bases, with 13 bases between the two germline ends.

The rearrangement joins TRBV5-1 to TRBJ2-5, with D uncertain. CDR1 is SGHRS, CDR2 YFSETQ, per germline. This CDR3 contains 13 residues. Trimming left V 4 bases short and J 2 bases short, with 9 bases between. The CDR3 region is CASSPGPQETQYF. In nucleotides, the CDR3 is TGCGCCAGCAGCCCAGGACCTCAAGAGACCCAGTACTTC.

The rearrangement joins TRBV6-2 or TRBV6-3 to TRBJ2-1; 14 bases line up with TRBD2. V was clipped by 5 bases and J by 5 bases; unmatched bases: 8. The CDR3 is 17 amino acids. Germline assignment: CDR1 MNHEY and CDR2 SVGEGT. The chain's CDR3 is CASSRTSGRTWDNEQFF. The DNA of the CDR3 is TGTGCCAGCAGTCGGACTAGCGGGAGGACATGGGACAATGAGCAGTTCTTC.

This sequence joins TRBV19 and TRBJ2-1, with 8 bases fitting TRBD2. In germline, CDR1 is LNHDA, CDR2 SQIVND (reference sequence). J gave up 7 bases and V 7 bases, and 12 bases lay outside the gene matches. The length of the CDR3 is 15 residues. CDR3 loop: CASTDSGTGGNEQFF. The CDR3 nucleotides read TGTGCCAGTACCGATAGCGGGACCGGGGGGAATGAGCAGTTCTTC.

The chain uses TRBV24-1 and TRBJ2-1; TRBD2 agrees at 11 bases. The CDR3 sequence is 17 residues long. The germline gives CDR1 KGHDR, CDR2 SFDVKD. V trimming: 3 bases; J trimming: 6 bases; junction bases outside the gene matches: 9. The DNA of the CDR3 is TGTGCCACCAGTGATGTCAGGGGGACTAGCGGACTCAATGAGCAGTTCTTC. Translation: CATSDVRGTSGLNEQFF.

This clonotype turned up a few times. This chain links TRBV20-1 with TRBJ2-7; 10 positions match TRBD2. CDR3 length equals 16 residues. CDR1 is DFQATT and CDR2 is SNEGSKA in the germline V gene (reference sequence). V was clipped by 1 base and J by 1 base; unmatched bases: 7. CDR3 coding DNA: TGCAGTGCTAGAGCTAGGACTAGCGGTGGGTCCTACGAGCAGTACTTC. Its protein product is CSARARTSGGSYEQYF.

The rearrangement links TRBV5-6 to TRBJ1-2; no reliable D call. CDR1 and CDR2 (germline): SGHDT, YYEEEE. The CDR3 has 13 residues. V gave up 0 bases and J gave up 2 bases, with 5 bases separating them. CDR3 DNA: TGTGCCAGCAGCTTGGGGAGGAACTATGGCTACACCTTC. Translated, it gives CASSLGRNYGYTF.

The chain joins TRBV19 to TRBJ1-5; D perhaps matches TRBD1 (5 bases). The germline V and J ends were trimmed by 4 bases and 4 bases, with 17 bases remaining between them. From germline, CDR1 is LNHDA and CDR2 SQIVND (reference sequence). CDR3 length: 16 residues. The CDR3 DNA reads TGTGCCAGTAGTACCGACAGAATAGGGTGGAATCAGCCCCAGCATTTT. The encoded protein is CASSTDRIGWNQPQHF.

As to this clonotype: The germline gene is not matched at one end of the junction; a read error may be the cause. The chain has TRBV20-1 and TRBJ2-3; weak D call: TRBD2 (6 bases). Germline lookup yields CDR1 DFQATT and CDR2 SNEGSKA (reference sequence). The CDR3 consists of 15 residues. The CDR3 DNA is TGCAGTGCTAGATTGACCGGGAGAAGCACAGATACGCGGTATTTT. Amino acids: CSARLTGRSTDTRYF.

This clonotype was detected only a few times. This sequence joins TRBV28 and TRBJ2-3; D remains ambiguous. The CDR3 contains 13 residues. With 6 bases removed from V and 5 bases from J, the gap between germline ends came to 12 bases. Per the germline V gene, CDR1 is MDHEN and CDR2 is SYDVKM. The CDR3 region is CASSYRPRDTQYF. The CDR3 DNA follows: TGTGCCAGCAGCTACCGGCCGAGAGATACGCAGTATTTT.

This clonotype was detected a few times. The V and J genes are TRBV6-1 and TRBJ1-1; D gene uncertain. Per germline, CDR1 MNHNS and CDR2 SASEGT. This CDR3 has 13 amino acids. With 6 bases removed from V and 8 bases from J, the gap between germline ends came to 16 bases. This CDR3 is CASRARTTGEAFF. CDR3 bases: TGTGCCAGCAGGGCCCGCACAACGGGCGAAGCTTTCTTT.

This clonotype ranks as medium-sized. The rearrangement uses TRBV7-3 and TRBJ1-5; D unclear. Trimming cost V 0 bases and J 0 bases, with 3 bases left between them. This CDR3 comprises 14 residues. Germline V CDR1 and CDR2: SGHTA, FQGTGA. CDR3 region: CASSLTGSNQPQHF. The CDR3 nucleotides read TGTGCCAGCAGCTTAACGGGTAGCAATCAGCCCCAGCATTTT.

The chain is built from TRBV6-1 and TRBJ1-1; D ambiguous. CDR1 is MNHNS, CDR2 SASEGT, per germline. This CDR3 is 13 amino acids long. V gave up 10 bases and J gave up 0 bases, with 12 bases separating them. The CDR3 nucleotides are TGTGCCACTTCGACCGTCATGAACACTGAAGCTTTCTTT. Translating gives CATSTVMNTEAFF.

This clonotype was seen a handful of times. V and J are TRBV27 and TRBJ2-7; TRBD2 matches 7 bases. Per the germline V gene, CDR1 is MNHEY and CDR2 is SMNVEV (reference sequence). J lost 2 bases, V lost 8 bases, and 6 bases had no gene match. This CDR3 region has 13 residues. The DNA of the CDR3 is TGTGCCAGCCGCCTCGGGAGGACCTACGAGCAGTACTTC. This gives the protein CASRLGRTYEQYF.

The chain employs TRBV6-5 and TRBJ2-3; D remains ambiguous. V was trimmed by 4 bases and J by 0 bases, leaving 8 bases between them. This CDR3 spans 14 amino acids. CDR1 is MNHEY, CDR2 SVGAGI, per germline. The DNA for the CDR3 is TGTGCCAGCAGTTTAGACTCTAGCACAGATACGCAGTATTTT. It is translated as CASSLDSSTDTQYF.

This chain uses TRBV27 with TRBJ2-1, with 8 bases fitting TRBD1. Germline V gene data show CDR1 as MNHEY and CDR2 as SMNVEV (reference sequence). J lost 8 bases, V lost 7 bases, and 10 bases had no gene match. The CDR3 length is 14 residues. CDR3 sequence: CASIRLGQDHEQFF. The DNA for the CDR3 is TGTGCCAGCATCCGATTGGGACAGGATCATGAGCAGTTCTTC.

This chain connects TRBV15 to TRBJ2-1; TRBD2 matches at 7 bases. CDR1 is LNHNV and CDR2 is YYDKDF in the germline V gene (reference sequence). The CDR3 consists of 16 residues. V shed 1 base and J 0 bases; nucleotides not matched to a gene: 3. CDR3 in amino acids: CATSRASGNSYNEQFF. The CDR3 DNA follows: TGTGCCACCAGCAGAGCGAGCGGGAACTCCTACAATGAGCAGTTCTTC.

This clonotype was counted a few times. The chain couples TRBV19 to TRBJ2-5, with TRBD1 identical over 9 bases. This CDR3 is built from 15 residues. Germline V gene lookup returns CDR1 LNHDA and CDR2 SQIVND (reference sequence). With V trimmed by 4 bases and J by 3 bases, 6 bases remained unmatched. CDR3: CASSTTGGGEETQYF. In DNA form, the CDR3 reads TGTGCCAGTAGTACCACAGGGGGCGGGGAAGAGACCCAGTACTTC.

This clonotype was picked up a small number of times. The chain recombines TRBV7-2 with TRBJ2-2; D unresolved. Germline CDR1 reads SGHTA; CDR2 reads FQGNSA. The CDR3 consists of 13 residues. Deletions cut 0 bases from V and 4 bases from J, with 3 bases between. CDR3 sequence: CASSLAATGELFF. The CDR3 DNA reads TGTGCCAGCAGCTTAGCCGCCACCGGGGAGCTGTTTTTT.

The rearrangement joins TRBV20-1 to TRBJ2-7; no reliable D call. The V and J ends lost 7 bases and 5 bases respectively, with 24 bases between them. This CDR3 contains 15 residues. CDR1 DFQATT and CDR2 SNEGSKA come from the germline V gene (reference sequence). The CDR3 protein is CSVSPDWSTKHEQYF. CDR3 nucleotide sequence: TGCAGTGTTAGCCCTGATTGGAGTACAAAGCACGAGCAGTACTTC.

In its sample, this clonotype was seen a few times. The J gene is TRBJ2-3, the V gene TRBV20-1; the D gene could be TRBD1 or TRBD2 (5 bases each). V was trimmed by 6 bases and J by 2 bases, leaving 12 bases between them. The germline V gene has CDR1 DFQATT and CDR2 SNEGSKA (reference sequence). This CDR3 has 13 amino acids. The DNA of the CDR3 is TGCAGTGCGTTCTGGGGGATCACAGATACGCAGTATTTT. This gives the protein CSAFWGITDTQYF.